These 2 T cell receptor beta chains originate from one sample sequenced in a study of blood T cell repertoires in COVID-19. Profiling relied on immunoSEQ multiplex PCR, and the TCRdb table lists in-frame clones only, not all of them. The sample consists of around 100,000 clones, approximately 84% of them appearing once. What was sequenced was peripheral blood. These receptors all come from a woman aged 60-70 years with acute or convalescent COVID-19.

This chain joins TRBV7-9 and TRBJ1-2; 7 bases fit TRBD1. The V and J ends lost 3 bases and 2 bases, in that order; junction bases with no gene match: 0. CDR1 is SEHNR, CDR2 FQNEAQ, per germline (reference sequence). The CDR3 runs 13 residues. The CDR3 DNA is TGTGCCAGCAGCTTGGGACAGAACTATGGCTACACCTTC. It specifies CASSLGQNYGYTF.

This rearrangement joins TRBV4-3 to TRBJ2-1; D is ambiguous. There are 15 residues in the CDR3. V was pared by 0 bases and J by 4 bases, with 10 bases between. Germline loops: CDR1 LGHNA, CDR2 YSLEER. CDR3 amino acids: CASSQEALPYNEQFF. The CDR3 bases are TGCGCCAGCAGCCAAGAGGCACTACCTTACAATGAGCAGTTCTTC.